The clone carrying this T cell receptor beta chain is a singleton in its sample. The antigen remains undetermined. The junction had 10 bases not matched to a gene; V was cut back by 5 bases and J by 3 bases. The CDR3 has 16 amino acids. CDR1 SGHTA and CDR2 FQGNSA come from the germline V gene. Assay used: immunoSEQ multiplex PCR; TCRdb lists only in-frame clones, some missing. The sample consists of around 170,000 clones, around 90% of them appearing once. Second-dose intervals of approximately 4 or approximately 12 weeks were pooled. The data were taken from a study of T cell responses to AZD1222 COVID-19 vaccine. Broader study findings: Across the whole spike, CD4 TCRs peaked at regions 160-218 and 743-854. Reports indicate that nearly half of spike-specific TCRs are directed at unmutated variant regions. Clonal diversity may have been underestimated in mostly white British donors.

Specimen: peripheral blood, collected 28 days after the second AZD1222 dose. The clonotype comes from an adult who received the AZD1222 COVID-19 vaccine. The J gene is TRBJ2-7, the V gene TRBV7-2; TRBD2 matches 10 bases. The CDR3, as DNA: TGTGCCAGCAGCCCAAGGTCTAGCGGGGGACACTACGAGCAGTACTTC. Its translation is CASSPRSSGGHYEQYF.